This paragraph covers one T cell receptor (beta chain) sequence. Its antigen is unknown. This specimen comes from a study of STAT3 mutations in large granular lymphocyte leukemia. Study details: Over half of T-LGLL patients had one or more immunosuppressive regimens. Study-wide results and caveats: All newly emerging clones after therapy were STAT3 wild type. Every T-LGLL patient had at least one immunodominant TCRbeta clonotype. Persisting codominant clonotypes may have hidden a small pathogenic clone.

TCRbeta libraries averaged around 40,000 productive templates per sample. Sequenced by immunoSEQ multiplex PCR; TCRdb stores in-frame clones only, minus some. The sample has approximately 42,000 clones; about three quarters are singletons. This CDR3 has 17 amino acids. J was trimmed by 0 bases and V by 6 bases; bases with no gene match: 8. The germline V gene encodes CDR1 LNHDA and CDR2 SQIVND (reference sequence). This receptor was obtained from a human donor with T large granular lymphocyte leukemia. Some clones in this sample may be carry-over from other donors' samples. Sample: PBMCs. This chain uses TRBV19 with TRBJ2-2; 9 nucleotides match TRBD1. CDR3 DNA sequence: TGTGCCAGTAGAATTCCCACAGGGGGCACGAACACCGGGGAGCTGTTTTTT. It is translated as CASRIPTGGTNTGELFF. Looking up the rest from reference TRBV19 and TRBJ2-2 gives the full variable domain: DGGITQSPKYLFRKEGQNVTLSCEQNLNHDAMYWYRQDPGQGLRLIYYSQIVNDFQKGDIAEGYSVSREKKESFPLTVTSAQKNPTAFYLCASRIPTGGTNTGELFFGEGSRLTVL.